The source of this TCR beta chain is a study of blood T cell repertoires in COVID-19. Produced via immunoSEQ multiplex PCR; TCRdb's table is partial and in-frame only. This sample yields about 120,000 clones, of which approximately 81% are seen a single time; under 4% belongs to the top ten. The CDR3 spans 15 residues. Trimming took off 4 bases at V and 4 bases at J, with 16 bases between the two ends. The germline V gene has CDR1 SGHVS and CDR2 FQNEAQ. The origin of this receptor is a man in his sixties with acute or convalescent COVID-19. The genes are TRBV7-8 and TRBJ1-1; D remains unclear. Sequenced input: peripheral blood. In nucleotides, the CDR3 is TGTGCCAGCAGCTCCATCTTAGCCCCCCCCACTGAAGCTTTCTTT. This codes for CASSSILAPPTEAFF.